These T cell receptor beta chains were read from a single sample in a study of low-dose radiotherapy and immunotherapy resistance in tumors. Each CDR3 protein gets one entry after TCRdb re-called the reads with MiXCR. Seen here are roughly 60,000 distinct CDR3 sequences, approximately 25% observed once, and the top ten hold around 5.7%. This material consisted of PBMCs, taken before treatment. Source of these receptors: a male donor with prostate cancer. The CDR3 runs from the conserved cysteine through the conserved F or W. D genes are given only for firm matches. Only some rows state a clone size, as once, few, many or a class for expanded clones.

CDR3nt: TGCAGTGCTAGAGATTCTGGACAGTTTAATTCACCCCTCCACTTT
CDR3aa: CSARDSGQFNSPLHF
v_gene: TRBV20-1
d_gene: NA
abundance: many
j_gene: TRBJ1-6

CDR3nt: TGCAGTGCTAGAGATAGCCAGCGGGGGGGCCGGGGCGGGGAGCTGTTTTTT
CDR3aa: CSARDSQRGGRGGELFF
v_gene: TRBV20-1
d_gene: TRBD2
abundance: many
j_gene: TRBJ2-2

CDR3nt: TGCAGCGTTGCTGGGTCCGGGACTAGCGGACGATCCTACGAGCAGTACTTC
CDR3aa: CSVAGSGTSGRSYEQYF
v_gene: TRBV29-1
d_gene: TRBD2
abundance: once
j_gene: TRBJ2-7

CDR3nt: TGTGCCAGCAGTTTAGAAAGGGGGCAGGAGGACTATGGCTACACCTTC
CDR3aa: CASSLERGQEDYGYTF
v_gene: TRBV28
d_gene: TRBD1
abundance: many
j_gene: TRBJ1-2

CDR3nt: TGCAGTGCTCAAGACAGCACAGATACGCAGTATTTT
CDR3aa: CSAQDSTDTQYF
v_gene: TRBV20-1
d_gene: NA
abundance: many
j_gene: TRBJ2-3

CDR3nt: TGCGCCAGCAGCCAGCCGGGACAGATCTCCTACGAGCAGTACTTC
CDR3aa: CASSQPGQISYEQYF
v_gene: TRBV4-1
d_gene: TRBD1
abundance: many
j_gene: TRBJ2-7

CDR3nt: TGTGCCACCAGTGATTCGACTAGCGGCTACAATGAGCAGTTCTTC
CDR3aa: CATSDSTSGYNEQFF
v_gene: TRBV24-1
d_gene: TRBD2
abundance: many
j_gene: TRBJ2-1

CDR3nt: TGTGCCAGCAGCGCCGGGACTAGGTACTACAATGAGCAGTTCTTC
CDR3aa: CASSAGTRYYNEQFF
v_gene: TRBV6-2/TRBV6-3
d_gene: TRBD2
abundance: NA
j_gene: TRBJ2-1

CDR3nt: TGTGCCAGCCGGAGCGGGAGTACCCACGAGCAGTACTTC
CDR3aa: CASRSGSTHEQYF
v_gene: TRBV28
d_gene: TRBD2
abundance: NA
j_gene: TRBJ2-7

CDR3nt: TGCGCCAGCAGCCTGGGACTAGCGGCTAGCACAGATACGCAGTATTTT
CDR3aa: CASSLGLAASTDTQYF
v_gene: TRBV5-1
d_gene: TRBD2
abundance: many
j_gene: TRBJ2-3

CDR3nt: TGCAGTGGGGTCGGCGGGAGGGGCAGCTCCTACAATGAGCAGTTCTTC
CDR3aa: CSGVGGRGSSYNEQFF
v_gene: TRBV20-1
d_gene: TRBD2
abundance: many
j_gene: TRBJ2-1

CDR3nt: TGTGCCAGCAGCCAAGATATAGGTAGCGGGAGCTACAATGAGCAGTTCTTC
CDR3aa: CASSQDIGSGSYNEQFF
v_gene: TRBV3-1
d_gene: TRBD2
abundance: many
j_gene: TRBJ2-1

CDR3nt: TGTGCCTGGAGTGTGTACAGGGGAGTGGGTTACAATGAGCAGTTCTTC
CDR3aa: CAWSVYRGVGYNEQFF
v_gene: TRBV30
d_gene: TRBD1
abundance: many
j_gene: TRBJ2-1

CDR3nt: TGTGCCAGCGGGCCAGGGGTCGCAAAAGTGAACACTGAAGCTTTCTTT
CDR3aa: CASGPGVAKVNTEAFF
v_gene: TRBV27
d_gene: NA
abundance: many
j_gene: TRBJ1-1

CDR3nt: TGTGCCAGCAGCTTAACAGGGGGCCAAGAGACCCAGTACTTC
CDR3aa: CASSLTGGQETQYF
v_gene: TRBV7-2
d_gene: TRBD1
abundance: NA
j_gene: TRBJ2-5

CDR3nt: TGTGCCAGCAGTACAGGGACTAGCGGTTTTTCCTCCTACAATGAGCAGTTCTTC
CDR3aa: CASSTGTSGFSSYNEQFF
v_gene: TRBV28
d_gene: TRBD2
abundance: NA
j_gene: TRBJ2-1

CDR3nt: TGTGCCAGCAGCCAGGCTCTAGCGGGGGGCGGGCAAGAGACCCAGTACTTC
CDR3aa: CASSQALAGGGQETQYF
v_gene: TRBV5-4
d_gene: TRBD2
abundance: few
j_gene: TRBJ2-5

CDR3nt: TGTGCCAGCAGTGAATCTGACAGGCGGTCCTTCTTT
CDR3aa: CASSESDRRSFF
v_gene: TRBV6-1
d_gene: NA
abundance: many
j_gene: TRBJ1-1

CDR3nt: TGTGCCAGCAGCCAAGATCTTAGCGGGGGTTACAATGAGCAGTTCTTC
CDR3aa: CASSQDLSGGYNEQFF
v_gene: TRBV3-1
d_gene: TRBD2
abundance: many
j_gene: TRBJ2-1

CDR3nt: TGCAGTGCTACCCGGCCGGGAGGGGGAACTTTCTTT
CDR3aa: CSATRPGGGTFF
v_gene: TRBV20-1
d_gene: NA
abundance: many
j_gene: TRBJ1-1

CDR3nt: TGTGCCAGCAGTCGGGGGTTCGGGTTAAATGAGCAGTTCTTC
CDR3aa: CASSRGFGLNEQFF
v_gene: TRBV28
d_gene: NA
abundance: many
j_gene: TRBJ2-1

CDR3nt: TGTGCCATGCGAACTGGACAGAATGATGGCTACACCTTC
CDR3aa: CAMRTGQNDGYTF
v_gene: TRBV10-3
d_gene: NA
abundance: many
j_gene: TRBJ1-2

CDR3nt: TGTGCCAGCAGTTACGAGGAAACTGAAGCTTTCTTT
CDR3aa: CASSYEETEAFF
v_gene: TRBV6-6
d_gene: NA
abundance: many
j_gene: TRBJ1-1

CDR3nt: TGTGCCAGCAGTTACCCCGGGATTCACACTGAAGCTTTCTTT
CDR3aa: CASSYPGIHTEAFF
v_gene: TRBV6-2/TRBV6-3
d_gene: NA
abundance: many
j_gene: TRBJ1-1

CDR3nt: TGTGCCAGCAGCCAGACAGGGGCTAGCAATCAGCCCCAGCATTTT
CDR3aa: CASSQTGASNQPQHF
v_gene: TRBV7-2
d_gene: TRBD1
abundance: many
j_gene: TRBJ1-5

CDR3nt: TGCAGCGTCGTTCCGTTTGATAGCGGGAGCACAGATACGCAGTATTTT
CDR3aa: CSVVPFDSGSTDTQYF
v_gene: TRBV29-1
d_gene: TRBD2
abundance: many
j_gene: TRBJ2-3

CDR3nt: TGTGCCAGCTTGGGACAGAGGGGAGCCGGGGAGCTGTTTTTT
CDR3aa: CASLGQRGAGELFF
v_gene: TRBV2
d_gene: TRBD1
abundance: many
j_gene: TRBJ2-2

CDR3nt: TGTGCCAGCAGCCAAGGGTACAATCAGCCCCAGCATTTT
CDR3aa: CASSQGYNQPQHF
v_gene: TRBV14
d_gene: NA
abundance: many
j_gene: TRBJ1-5

CDR3nt: TGCAGCGTTCTCGACGGATTCAGTAACTATGGCTACACCTTC
CDR3aa: CSVLDGFSNYGYTF
v_gene: TRBV29-1
d_gene: NA
abundance: many
j_gene: TRBJ1-2

CDR3nt: TGCGCCAGCAGCTTGGCGACAGTTTATAATTCACCCCTCCACTTT
CDR3aa: CASSLATVYNSPLHF
v_gene: TRBV5-1
d_gene: NA
abundance: NA
j_gene: TRBJ1-6

CDR3nt: TGTGCCAGCAGCTCACGACTAGCGGGGGGGCGGAACACAGATACGCAGTATTTT
CDR3aa: CASSSRLAGGRNTDTQYF
v_gene: TRBV5-1
d_gene: TRBD2
abundance: many
j_gene: TRBJ2-3

CDR3nt: TGTGCCACCAGCAGACAGGGGGCGATTAACGAGCAGTACTTC
CDR3aa: CATSRQGAINEQYF
v_gene: TRBV15
d_gene: TRBD1
abundance: many
j_gene: TRBJ2-7

CDR3nt: TGCGCCAGCAGCTGGGGGGGGGACCAAGAGACCCAGTACTTC
CDR3aa: CASSWGGDQETQYF
v_gene: TRBV5-1
d_gene: TRBD2
abundance: NA
j_gene: TRBJ2-5

CDR3nt: TGTGCCAGCCGGGACAGGGGTCGGAATGAGCAGTTCTTC
CDR3aa: CASRDRGRNEQFF
v_gene: TRBV6-2/TRBV6-3
d_gene: TRBD1
abundance: many
j_gene: TRBJ2-1

CDR3nt: TGTGCCAGCAGTCCAGCGGGTTGGGGCCAGCCCCAGCATTTT
CDR3aa: CASSPAGWGQPQHF
v_gene: TRBV28
d_gene: NA
abundance: many
j_gene: TRBJ1-5

CDR3nt: TGCAGTGCTAGCGACGACGTCCTGACTTTC
CDR3aa: CSASDDVLTF
v_gene: TRBV20-1
d_gene: NA
abundance: NA
j_gene: TRBJ2-6

CDR3nt: TGTGCCAGCAGTCCCCGGACTACCGGGGAGCTGTTTTTT
CDR3aa: CASSPRTTGELFF
v_gene: TRBV6-4
d_gene: NA
abundance: many
j_gene: TRBJ2-2

CDR3nt: TGTGCCAGCAGCCTCCGGACAGGGGCTGCCCACGAGCAGTACTTC
CDR3aa: CASSLRTGAAHEQYF
v_gene: TRBV7-2
d_gene: TRBD1
abundance: NA
j_gene: TRBJ2-7

CDR3nt: TGTGCCAGCAACAGCGGGAGTCATACGCAGTATTTT
CDR3aa: CASNSGSHTQYF
v_gene: TRBV7-2
d_gene: TRBD2
abundance: many
j_gene: TRBJ2-3

CDR3nt: TGCGCCAGCAGCATATCGACAGGATACGAGCAGTACTTC
CDR3aa: CASSISTGYEQYF
v_gene: TRBV5-1
d_gene: NA
abundance: medium-sized
j_gene: TRBJ2-7

CDR3nt: TGTGCCAGCAGTTTCACCTTACTAGCGGCGCTCTCGGGCAATGAGCAGTTCTTC
CDR3aa: CASSFTLLAALSGNEQFF
v_gene: TRBV27
d_gene: TRBD2
abundance: many
j_gene: TRBJ2-1

CDR3nt: TGCGCCAGCAGCCACAGGGGACCCCAAGAGACCCAGTACTTC
CDR3aa: CASSHRGPQETQYF
v_gene: TRBV4-1
d_gene: NA
abundance: NA
j_gene: TRBJ2-5

CDR3nt: TGTGCCAGTAGTTCCATAGGAACCGGGGAGCTGTTTTTT
CDR3aa: CASSSIGTGELFF
v_gene: TRBV19
d_gene: NA
abundance: few
j_gene: TRBJ2-2

CDR3nt: TGTGCCAGCAGATTGACTAGCGGATACACCGGGGAGCTGTTTTTT
CDR3aa: CASRLTSGYTGELFF
v_gene: TRBV6-5
d_gene: TRBD2
abundance: many
j_gene: TRBJ2-2

CDR3nt: TGCAGCGTTGTTCTTAGCGGGAGTAGGGATGAGCAGTTCTTC
CDR3aa: CSVVLSGSRDEQFF
v_gene: TRBV29-1
d_gene: TRBD2
abundance: many
j_gene: TRBJ2-1

CDR3nt: TGTGCCAGCAGCTTAAAGGGGGGAGGCAAAAACATTCAGTACTTC
CDR3aa: CASSLKGGGKNIQYF
v_gene: TRBV7-4
d_gene: NA
abundance: NA
j_gene: TRBJ2-4

CDR3nt: TGTGCCAGCAGCTCAGTAAGCGATGAGCAGTTCTTC
CDR3aa: CASSSVSDEQFF
v_gene: TRBV7-9
d_gene: NA
abundance: many
j_gene: TRBJ2-1

CDR3nt: TGTGCTAGTGGTTTGGTGGGGGGGGCGTACGGCAATGAGCAGTTCTTC
CDR3aa: CASGLVGGAYGNEQFF
v_gene: TRBV12-5
d_gene: NA
abundance: few
j_gene: TRBJ2-1

CDR3nt: TGTGCCAGCAGGATCGGGACAGATCTTAACACCGGGGAGCTGTTTTTT
CDR3aa: CASRIGTDLNTGELFF
v_gene: TRBV2
d_gene: TRBD1
abundance: many
j_gene: TRBJ2-2

CDR3nt: TGTGCCAGTGGTCCAGGGGGTAACCAGCCCCAGCATTTT
CDR3aa: CASGPGGNQPQHF
v_gene: TRBV19
d_gene: TRBD1
abundance: many
j_gene: TRBJ1-5

CDR3nt: TGTGCCACCAGCAGAGACAGGGATCAGCCCCAGCATTTT
CDR3aa: CATSRDRDQPQHF
v_gene: TRBV15
d_gene: NA
abundance: medium-sized
j_gene: TRBJ1-5

CDR3nt: TGTGCCAGCAGGCCGGCCCTGCCTAGCGGGAGTAATGAGCAGTTCTTC
CDR3aa: CASRPALPSGSNEQFF
v_gene: TRBV7-2
d_gene: TRBD2
abundance: many
j_gene: TRBJ2-1

CDR3nt: TGCAGTGCTGGGGACTCAGTGGGGACCCAGTACTTC
CDR3aa: CSAGDSVGTQYF
v_gene: TRBV20-1
d_gene: NA
abundance: many
j_gene: TRBJ2-5

CDR3nt: TGCAGTGCGCCCTTTGGGGGAGGGCCCTACGAGCAGTACTTC
CDR3aa: CSAPFGGGPYEQYF
v_gene: TRBV20-1
d_gene: TRBD2
abundance: many
j_gene: TRBJ2-7

CDR3nt: TGTGCCAGCAGGGATAGCGGGAGGGCCTACAATGAGCAGTTCTTC
CDR3aa: CASRDSGRAYNEQFF
v_gene: TRBV6-2/TRBV6-3
d_gene: TRBD2
abundance: few
j_gene: TRBJ2-1

CDR3nt: TGTGCCAGCAGCTTACGGGGGGGCCGGTACGAGCAGTACTTC
CDR3aa: CASSLRGGRYEQYF
v_gene: TRBV7-2
d_gene: TRBD2
abundance: many
j_gene: TRBJ2-7